This TCR beta chain was sequenced for a study of response to subunit inactivated influenza vaccine. Germline V gene sequence: CDR1 DFQATT, CDR2 SNEGSKA (reference sequence). Between the trimmed V and J ends, which lost 2 bases and 7 bases, there was a span of 9 bases. CDR3 length: 11 amino acids. This clonotype was observed a few times. TCRdb reprocessed the RT-PCR reads via MiXCR and lists one record per CDR3 protein. The sample contains under 500,000 distinct CDR3 sequences, approximately 11% of which appear only once. The sequence was collected from a man aged 50 to 59 who received an inactivated influenza vaccine. Specimen: PBMCs from blood, collected roughly 46 days after vaccination. The chain carries TRBV20-1 and TRBJ2-7, with D uncertain. CDR3 loop: CSARKRREQYF. The DNA of the CDR3 is TGCAGTGCTAGAAAAAGAAGGGAGCAGTACTTC.